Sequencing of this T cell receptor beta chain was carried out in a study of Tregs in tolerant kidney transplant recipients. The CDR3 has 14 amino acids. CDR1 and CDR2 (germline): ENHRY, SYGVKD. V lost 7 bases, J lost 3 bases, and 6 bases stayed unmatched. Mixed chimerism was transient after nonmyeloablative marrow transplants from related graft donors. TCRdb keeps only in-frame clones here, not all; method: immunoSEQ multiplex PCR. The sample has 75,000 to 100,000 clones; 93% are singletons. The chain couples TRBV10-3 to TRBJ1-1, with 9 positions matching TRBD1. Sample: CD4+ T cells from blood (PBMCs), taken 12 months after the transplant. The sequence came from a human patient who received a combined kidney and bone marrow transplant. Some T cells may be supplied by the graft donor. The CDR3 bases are TGTGCCATCATGGTGGGACAGGGCGACACTGAAGCTTTCTTT. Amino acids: CAIMVGQGDTEAFF.